This T cell receptor beta chain was sequenced for a study of blood T cells in healthy people across ages. This clonotype turned up a few times. Then a second PCR, running roughly 7 to 11 cycles, was carried out with a sample-barcoded 5' primer and a J-beta primer mix. Using its own MiXCR run on the 5' RACE reads, TCRdb lists one record per CDR3 protein. Found here are about 640,000 distinct CDR3 sequences, about 53% of them singletons; the top ten hold over 30%. CDR3 length: 16 amino acids. The V gene's germline CDR1 is MNHNS and CDR2 SASEGT. The V gene end was trimmed by 6 bases and the J gene end by 0 bases; junction bases not matched to a gene: 8.

The sample consisted of blood. The clonotype originates from a man aged 55 to 70 in good health. This rearrangement joins TRBV6-1 to TRBJ2-1; 7 bases line up with TRBD1. The DNA for the CDR3 is TGTGCCAGCAGCACGACAGGGTATCGCTCCTACAATGAGCAGTTCTTC. This sequence encodes CASSTTGYRSYNEQFF.